This T cell receptor beta chain came from a study of blood T cell repertoires in COVID-19. Study-level background: There were acute and convalescent COVID-19 samples, and they came from the United States, Italy and Spain.

The germline CDR1 and CDR2 sequences are MGHRA and YSYEKL. This CDR3 region has 16 residues. With 0 bases removed from V and 1 base from J, the gap between germline ends came to 12 bases. Enrollees, roughly 18 to 90 years old, lived in approximately 24 US areas. Researchers sorted participants into cohorts using their self-reported clinical history. Original processing methods: Reference gene primer amplification gave nucleated cell count estimates. The method was immunoSEQ multiplex PCR; TCRdb's version includes in-frame clones alone and lacks a portion of them. V and J calls and clone size are given by that table; D and trimming were obtained from the DNA. The sample lists about 160,000 clones, about 86% occurring once.

The chain combines TRBV4-1 with TRBJ2-5; possibly TRBD1 for D (6 bases). Input material: PBMCs or T cells enriched from blood (not recorded which). This clonotype was sampled from a woman aged 45-65 years in a cohort exposed to, infected with or recovered from COVID-19 (not recorded which). The chain's CDR3 is CASSQDGGAFQETQYF. CDR3 coding DNA: TGCGCCAGCAGCCAAGATGGGGGCGCTTTCCAAGAGACCCAGTACTTC.